This record covers a single T cell receptor (beta chain). A read error may account for a junction end that differs from germline. The CDR3 end falls 3 residues outside the read, so it is completed with the germline J gene. This entry is derived from a study of T cells in women clearing cervical HPV infection. About the study: Case blood was drawn a median about 160 days after lesion detection. HLA type could not be excluded as a confounder.

The protocol was immunoSEQ multiplex PCR, while the TCRdb copy is restricted to in-frame clones and leaves out a portion. This sample's table reports around 12,000 clones. The CDR3 sequence is 14 residues long. CDR1 is LGHNA, CDR2 YNFKEQ, per germline. The rearrangement uses TRBV4-2 and TRBJ2-3; D call uncertain. The sequence was obtained from a woman aged 18 to 75 with a cervical HPV16 infection that either progressed to CIN3+ or cleared (not recorded which). The sequenced material came from blood buffy coat. CDR3 residues: CASSQDPSTDTQYF. Partial CDR3 DNA: TGCGCCAGCAGCCAAGATCCCTCCACAGATACG.